This T cell receptor beta chain was found in a study of blood T cell repertoires in COVID-19. CDR1 is SGDLS and CDR2 is YYNGEE in the germline V gene. The CDR3 is made up of 18 amino acids. V was pared by 4 bases and J by 2 bases, with 8 bases of the junction left unmatched. The data were produced by immunoSEQ multiplex PCR, yet TCRdb's version contains in-frame clones alone and is incomplete. The sample shows about 380,000 clones, about 88% of them seen only once. Each recovered donor of Cohort 3 presented with two negative PCRs, clearance, or symptom resolution. The chain joins TRBV9 to TRBJ2-3; 15 bases are shared with TRBD2. The source of this sequence is a woman under 30 who had recovered from COVID-19. The sample consisted of PBMCs or T cells enriched from blood (not recorded which). This CDR3 is CASSPRTSGGEITDTQYF. CDR3 in DNA: TGTGCCAGCAGCCCCCGGACTAGCGGGGGGGAGATCACAGATACGCAGTATTTT.